The clone carrying this TCR beta chain was observed a few times. These data originate in a study of OX40 agonist ivuxolimab in advanced cancers. Study-wide background: The mean age was about 61 years, ranging from roughly 23 to 80, with 80% to 85% of participants male.

On cycle 4 day 1 and cycle 7 day 1, as well as at baseline, blood was sampled. V lost 2 bases, J lost 8 bases, and 12 bases lay in between. The CDR3 is made up of 13 amino acids. Germline-derived CDR1 and CDR2 are SGHDN and FVKESK. TCRdb's copy holds only in-frame clones and misses some; the assay was immunoSEQ multiplex PCR. Of approximately 28,000 clones detected, 76% appear once; the ten largest clones hold approximately 15%. The sequence derives from an adult with an advanced solid tumor such as melanoma, head and neck, liver or kidney cancer. The chain has TRBV14 and TRBJ1-2; D unclear. The material was CD4+ or CD8+ T cells sorted from blood, obtained in a trial of the OX40 agonist ivuxolimab. CDR3 bases: TGTGCCAGCAGCCAATTGAGCCGTGGCGGCTACACCTTC. It is translated as CASSQLSRGGYTF.